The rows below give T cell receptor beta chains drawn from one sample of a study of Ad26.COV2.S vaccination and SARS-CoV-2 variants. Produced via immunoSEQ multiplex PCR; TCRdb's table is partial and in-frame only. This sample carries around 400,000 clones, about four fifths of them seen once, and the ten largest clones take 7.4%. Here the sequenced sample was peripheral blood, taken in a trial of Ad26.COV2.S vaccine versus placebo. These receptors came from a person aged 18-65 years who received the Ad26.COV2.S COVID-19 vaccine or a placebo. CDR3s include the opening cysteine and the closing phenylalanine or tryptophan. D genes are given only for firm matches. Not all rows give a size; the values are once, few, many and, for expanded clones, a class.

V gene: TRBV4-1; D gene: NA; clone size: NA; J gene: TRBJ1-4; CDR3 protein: CASSQGAGPTEKLFF; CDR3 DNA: TGCGCCAGCAGCCAAGGAGCAGGACCAACTGAAAAACTGTTTTTT
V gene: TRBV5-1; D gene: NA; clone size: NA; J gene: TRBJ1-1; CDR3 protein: CASSLYSPGLTEAFF; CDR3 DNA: TGCGCCAGCAGCTTGTACTCCCCGGGGTTGACTGAAGCTTTCTTT
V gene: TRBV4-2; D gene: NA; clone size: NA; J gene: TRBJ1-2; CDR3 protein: CASSQDAAGTKGYTF; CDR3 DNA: TGTGCCAGCAGCCAAGATGCAGCAGGCACCAAGGGCTACACCTTC
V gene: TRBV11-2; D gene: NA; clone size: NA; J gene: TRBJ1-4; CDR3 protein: CASSSQGPLLNEKLFF; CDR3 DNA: TGTGCCAGCAGTTCACAGGGACCCCTACTGAATGAAAAACTGTTTTTT
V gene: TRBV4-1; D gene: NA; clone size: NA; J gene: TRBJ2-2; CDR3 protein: CASSPSHYTGELFF; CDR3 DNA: TGCGCCAGCAGCCCCTCCCACTACACCGGGGAGCTGTTTTTT
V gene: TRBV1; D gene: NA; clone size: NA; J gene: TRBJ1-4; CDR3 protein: CTSSQPGDRGPASEKLFF; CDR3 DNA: TGCACCAGCAGCCAGCCAGGGGACAGGGGGCCAGCGTCTGAAAAACTGTTTTTT
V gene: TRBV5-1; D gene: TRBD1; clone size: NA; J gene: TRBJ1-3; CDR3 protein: CASSKGASGNTIYF; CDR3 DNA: TGCGCCAGCAGCAAGGGGGCCTCTGGAAACACCATATATTTT
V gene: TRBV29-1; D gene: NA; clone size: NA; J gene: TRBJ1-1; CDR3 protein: CSVEDVRVTEAFF; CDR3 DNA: TGCAGCGTTGAAGATGTTAGGGTCACTGAAGCTTTCTTT
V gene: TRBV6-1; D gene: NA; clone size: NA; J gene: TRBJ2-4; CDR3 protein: CASSEWQGAKNIQYF; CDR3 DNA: TGTGCCAGCAGTGAATGGCAGGGGGCCAAAAACATTCAGTACTTC
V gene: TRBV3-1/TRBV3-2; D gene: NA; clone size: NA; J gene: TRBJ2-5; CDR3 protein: CASSQDNQIQETQYF; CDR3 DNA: TGTGCCAGCAGCCAAGATAATCAGATCCAAGAGACCCAGTACTTC
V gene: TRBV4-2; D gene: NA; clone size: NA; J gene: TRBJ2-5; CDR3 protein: CASSQEPLAGLETQYF; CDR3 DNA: TGTGCCAGCAGCCAAGAACCCTTAGCAGGGCTAGAGACCCAGTACTTC
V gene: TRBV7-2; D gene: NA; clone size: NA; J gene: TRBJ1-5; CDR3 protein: CASSYPHGGALEGPQHF; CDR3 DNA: TGTGCCAGCAGCTACCCCCACGGAGGGGCGCTAGAAGGGCCCCAGCATTTT
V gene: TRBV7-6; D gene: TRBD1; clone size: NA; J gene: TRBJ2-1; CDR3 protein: CASSFSGGPADEQFF; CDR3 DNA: TGTGCCAGCAGCTTTTCAGGGGGCCCTGCGGATGAGCAGTTCTTC
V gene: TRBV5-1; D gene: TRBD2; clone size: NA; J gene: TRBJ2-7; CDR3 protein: CASRTSGSHEQYF; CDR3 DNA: TGCGCCAGCAGGACTAGCGGGAGCCACGAGCAGTACTTC
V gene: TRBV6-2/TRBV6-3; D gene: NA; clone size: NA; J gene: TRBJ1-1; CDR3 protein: CASSYRQGNRPFF; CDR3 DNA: TGTGCCAGCAGTTACAGGCAGGGGAATCGTCCTTTCTTT
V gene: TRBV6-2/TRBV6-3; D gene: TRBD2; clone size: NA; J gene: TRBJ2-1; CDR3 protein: CASSRRGAGGLNEQFF; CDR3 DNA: TGTGCCAGCAGCCGCCGGGGTGCGGGGGGACTCAATGAGCAGTTCTTC
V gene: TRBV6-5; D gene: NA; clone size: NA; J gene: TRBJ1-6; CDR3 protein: CASSLGTYNSPLHF; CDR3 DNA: TGTGCCAGCAGTTTAGGGACCTATAATTCACCCCTCCACTTT
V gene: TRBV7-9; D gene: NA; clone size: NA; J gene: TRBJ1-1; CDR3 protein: CASTVMTLNTEAFF; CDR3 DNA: TGTGCCAGCACCGTTATGACCCTGAACACTGAAGCTTTCTTT
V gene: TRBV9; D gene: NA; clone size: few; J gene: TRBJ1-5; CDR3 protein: CASSRTFSNQPQHF; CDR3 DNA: TGTGCCAGCAGTCGGACCTTTAGCAATCAGCCCCAGCATTTT
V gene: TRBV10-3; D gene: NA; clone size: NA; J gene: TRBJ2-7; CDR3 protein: CAISDPRDYEQYF; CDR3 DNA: TGTGCCATCAGTGATCCCAGGGACTACGAGCAGTACTTC
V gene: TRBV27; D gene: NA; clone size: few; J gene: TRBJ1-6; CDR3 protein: CASSLSGIRNSPLHF; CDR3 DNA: TGTGCCAGCAGTTTATCTGGGATAAGGAATTCACCCCTCCACTTT
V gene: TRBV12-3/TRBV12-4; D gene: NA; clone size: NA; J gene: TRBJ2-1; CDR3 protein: CASSSRSYNEQFF; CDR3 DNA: TGTGCCAGCAGTTCACGATCCTACAATGAGCAGTTCTTC
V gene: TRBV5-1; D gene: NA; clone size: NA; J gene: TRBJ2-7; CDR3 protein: CASSFFGESYEQYF; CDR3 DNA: TGCGCCAGCAGCTTTTTCGGGGAGTCCTACGAGCAGTACTTC
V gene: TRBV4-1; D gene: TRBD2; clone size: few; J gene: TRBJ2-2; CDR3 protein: CASRTLAERVGELFF; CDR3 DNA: TGCGCCAGCAGGACCCTAGCGGAGAGGGTCGGGGAGCTGTTTTTT